Each of the 18 T cell receptor beta chains below was sequenced from the same sample in a study of identical twins. TCRdb ran MiXCR on the 5' RACE reads and lists one entry per CDR3 protein. The sample lists about 920,000 distinct CDR3 sequences; roughly 12% were seen once. Another study also made use of these data, one on yellow fever vaccine responses in identical twins.

The sequenced material came from PBMCs. Receptor source: a woman younger than 35 in good health.

This clonotype occurred a few times. The genes are TRBV2 and TRBJ2-1; D unclear. The CDR3 is made up of 14 amino acids. V lost 8 bases to trimming and J lost 3 bases, with 14 bases between them. In germline, CDR1 is SNHLY, CDR2 FYNNEI. DNA for the CDR3: TGTGCCAGCCCGGGTGGGGTAGACTACAATGAGCAGTTCTTC. It specifies CASPGGVDYNEQFF.

The V gene is TRBV3-1, the J gene TRBJ1-2, with a tentative D call TRBD1 (5 bases). Germline loops: CDR1 LGHDT, CDR2 YNNKEL (reference sequence). V dropped 1 base and J dropped 6 bases, with 12 bases sitting between them. This CDR3 has 14 residues. In DNA form, the CDR3 reads TGTGCCAGCAGCCAAGGGGGAGGGGTGGATGGCTACACCTTC. It specifies CASSQGGGVDGYTF.

This clonotype was seen more than once but under ten times. The chain combines TRBV5-1 with TRBJ1-1, with D unclear. Trimming pared 0 bases from V and 7 bases from J, leaving 7 bases between. The CDR3 loop spans 12 amino acids. CDR1 and CDR2 (germline): SGHRS, YFSETQ. The CDR3 bases are TGCGCCAGCAGCTTGGATAACGGTGAAGCTTTCTTT. Translation: CASSLDNGEAFF.

This chain joins TRBV9 and TRBJ2-3; D might be TRBD2 (5 bases). CDR1 and CDR2 (germline): SGDLS, YYNGEE. Trimming took 0 bases from V and 6 from J, leaving 14 bases between them. CDR3 length equals 15 residues. CDR3 sequence (DNA): TGTGCCAGCAGCGTAGCCCCCGGGGTAGGGGATACGCAGTATTTT. Translated, it gives CASSVAPGVGDTQYF.

The chain joins TRBV6-6 to TRBJ2-2; D gene uncertain. The length of the CDR3 is 13 residues. V dropped 1 base and J dropped 7 bases, with 7 bases sitting between them. CDR1 is MNHNY and CDR2 is SVGAGI in the germline V gene (reference sequence). The CDR3 coding sequence is TGTGCCAGCAGTTACTTGGGTGGCGGGGAGCTGTTTTTT. Translating it yields CASSYLGGGELFF.

The chain joins TRBV29-1 to TRBJ2-1; 11 bases line up with TRBD2. From germline, CDR1 is SQVTM and CDR2 ANQGSEA. The CDR3 contains 16 residues. V shed 7 bases and J 1 base; nucleotides not matched to a gene: 9. The CDR3 coding sequence is TGCAGCGGCCGTAGCGGGAGGGCGGAGTCCTACAATGAGCAGTTCTTC. Its translation is CSGRSGRAESYNEQFF.

CDR3 sequence reads: CASSHRDGTDTQYF. The CDR3, as DNA: TGTGCCAGCAGCCACAGGGACGGCACAGATACGCAGTATTTT. This sequence joins TRBV7-3 and TRBJ2-3, with TRBD1 as a possible D gene (6 bases). CDR3 length equals 14 residues. Germline V lookup: CDR1 SGHTA, CDR2 FQGTGA. V was shortened by 5 bases and J by 1 base, with 10 bases between the two germline ends.

The chain is built from TRBV12-3 or TRBV12-4 and TRBJ1-4; 7 bases agree with TRBD1. The CDR3 runs to 12 residues. V lost 7 bases and J lost 8; bases outside the gene matches: 4. CDR3 sequence reads: CASTGDREKLFF. CDR3 sequence (DNA): TGTGCCAGCACCGGGGACAGAGAAAAACTGTTTTTT.

The sample holds a few counts of this clonotype. This chain uses TRBV6-5 with TRBJ2-7; a weak D match, TRBD1 (6 bases). Germline V gene data show CDR1 as MNHEY and CDR2 as SVGAGI. This CDR3 comprises 13 residues. The V gene lost 2 bases and the J gene lost 7 bases, with 12 bases spanning the gap. CDR3: CASSYIGGGEQYF. In nucleotides, the CDR3 is TGTGCCAGCAGTTACATAGGGGGTGGGGAGCAGTACTTC.

This chain links TRBV6-1 with TRBJ1-2, with 10 nucleotides matching TRBD1. The CDR3 consists of 17 residues. The germline CDR1 and CDR2 sequences are MNHNS and SASEGT. V dropped 6 bases and J dropped 1; count of bases not matched to a gene: 11. The chain's CDR3 is CASRTPLDRGFNYGYTF. The CDR3 nucleotides are TGTGCCAGCAGGACCCCCTTGGACAGGGGGTTTAACTATGGCTACACCTTC.

This clonotype occurred a few times. This chain connects TRBV11-2 to TRBJ2-3; tentatively, D is TRBD2 (6 bases). Deletions cut 5 bases from V and 0 bases from J, with 21 bases between. CDR3 size: 18 residues. Germline CDR1 reads SGHAT; CDR2 reads FQNNGV. The CDR3 DNA reads as TGTGCCAGCAGCCAACTCCCTTCTCGGGCGGGGAGCACAGATACGCAGTATTTT. As protein: CASSQLPSRAGSTDTQYF.

CDR3 nucleotide sequence: TGCGCCAGCACCCTACGGATGACAACAGGGGAGACCCAGTACTTC. It translates to CASTLRMTTGETQYF. V is TRBV10-2 and J is TRBJ2-5; D is possibly TRBD1 (6 bases). CDR1 WSHSY and CDR2 SAAADI come from the germline V gene. The length of the CDR3 is 15 residues. Trimming shortened V by 7 bases and J by 5 bases, and 20 bases separated the two germline ends.

The chain has TRBV29-1 and TRBJ2-3; D possibly corresponds to TRBD2 (5 bases). V was pared by 7 bases and J by 4 bases, with 18 bases between. The germline CDR1 and CDR2 sequences are SQVTM and ANQGSEA. The CDR3 extends over 14 amino acids. The CDR3: CSATGNSGADTQYF. CDR3 nucleotides: TGCAGCGCTACCGGGAACAGTGGGGCAGATACGCAGTATTTT.

This clonotype occurred a few times. The chain combines TRBV7-8 with TRBJ2-5; D remains ambiguous. Germline lookup yields CDR1 SGHVS and CDR2 FQNEAQ. CDR3 length: 15 amino acids. Trimming removed 5 bases at V and 5 bases at J, with 18 bases between. CDR3 DNA sequence: TGTGCCAGCAGCCAAACGACGGGCCCGTGGGAGACCCAGTACTTC. Translated: CASSQTTGPWETQYF.

This clonotype was seen many times. The chain recombines TRBV12-3 or TRBV12-4 with TRBJ2-1; D not resolved. CDR3 length: 13 residues. V lost 7 bases and J 9 bases, leaving 16 bases between the germline ends. Here the CDR3 reads CASTQMGKSEQFF. DNA for the CDR3: TGTGCCAGCACCCAGATGGGGAAGAGTGAGCAGTTCTTC.

The V call is TRBV12-3 or TRBV12-4, the J call TRBJ2-3; perhaps TRBD2 as D (5 bases). The length of the CDR3 is 18 residues. V lost 3 bases and J lost 2, with 21 bases in between. The CDR3 DNA follows: TGTGCCAGCAGTTTCACACACACACAGCGGTCCTCCACAGATACGCAGTATTTT. Amino acid sequence: CASSFTHTQRSSTDTQYF.

J is TRBJ2-2 and V is TRBV6-4, with unresolved D. V lost 2 bases, J lost 6 bases, and 13 bases lay in between. This CDR3 contains 15 residues. The germline V gene encodes CDR1 MRHNA and CDR2 SNTAGT. The CDR3 protein is CASSDTAPPAGELFF. The CDR3 DNA sequence: TGTGCCAGCAGTGACACGGCTCCCCCAGCCGGGGAGCTGTTTTTT.

This clonotype was counted between two and nine times. The rearrangement links TRBV29-1 to TRBJ2-1, with D unresolved. V lost 4 bases, J lost 4 bases, and 8 bases lay in between. This CDR3 spans 12 amino acids. The germline V gene encodes CDR1 SQVTM and CDR2 ANQGSEA. CDR3: CSVGGLYNEQFF. In DNA, the CDR3 is TGCAGCGTTGGTGGTCTATACAATGAGCAGTTCTTC.